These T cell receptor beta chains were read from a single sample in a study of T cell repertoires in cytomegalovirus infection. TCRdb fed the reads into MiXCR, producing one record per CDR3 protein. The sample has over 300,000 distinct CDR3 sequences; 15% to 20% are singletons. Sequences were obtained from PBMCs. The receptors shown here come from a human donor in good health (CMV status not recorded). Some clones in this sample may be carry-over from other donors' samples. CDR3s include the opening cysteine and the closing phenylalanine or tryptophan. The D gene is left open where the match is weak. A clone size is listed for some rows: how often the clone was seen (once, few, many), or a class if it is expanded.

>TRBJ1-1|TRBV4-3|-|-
TGCGCCAGCAGCCAAGATCTAATGAAGGGGGCTGAAGCTTTCTTT
CASSQDLMKGAEAFF
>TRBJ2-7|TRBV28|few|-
TGTGCCAGCAGTTTCCGATTGAGTTTAGCCGGGGGCGGCTACGAGCAGTACTTC
CASSFRLSLAGGGYEQYF
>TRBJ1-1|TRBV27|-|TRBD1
TGTGCCAGCGGGGACAGCCGGGGGACTGAAGCTTTCTTT
CASGDSRGTEAFF
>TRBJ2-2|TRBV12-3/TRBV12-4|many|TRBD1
TGTGCCAGCAGTACCGGGACAGGGAACACCGGGGAGCTGTTTTTT
CASSTGTGNTGELFF
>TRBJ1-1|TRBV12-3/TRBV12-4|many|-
TGTGCCAGCAAATGGGGGACACTTGCTGAAGCTTTCTTT
CASKWGTLAEAFF
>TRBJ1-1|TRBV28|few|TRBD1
TGTGCCAGCAGTTTTAGCCCGACAGGGGACACTGAAGCTTTCTTT
CASSFSPTGDTEAFF
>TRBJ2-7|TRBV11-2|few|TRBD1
TGTGCCAGCAGCTTGCGTCGGGACAGCTACGAGCAGTACTTC
CASSLRRDSYEQYF
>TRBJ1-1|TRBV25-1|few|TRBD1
TGTGCCAGCAGTGGGACAGGGGGCGTGAGCACTGAAGCTTTCTTT
CASSGTGGVSTEAFF
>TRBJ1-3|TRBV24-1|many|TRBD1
TGTGCCACCAGTGAGACGAACGGGACAGGGGAATCCGGAAACACCATATATTTT
CATSETNGTGESGNTIYF
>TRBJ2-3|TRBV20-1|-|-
TGCAGTGCTAGTAGAGGGACTAGCACAGATACGCAGTATTTT
CSASRGTSTDTQYF
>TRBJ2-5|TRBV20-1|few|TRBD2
TGCAGGACGACTAGCCGGGGCAAAGAGACCCAGTACTTC
CRTTSRGKETQYF
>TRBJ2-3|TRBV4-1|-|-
TGCGCCAGCAGCCATCCTCCGCGACAGAAGATCAGCACAGATACGCAGTATTTT
CASSHPPRQKISTDTQYF
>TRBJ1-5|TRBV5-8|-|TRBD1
TGTGCCAGCAGCATCGGACAGGGCGGGCAGCCCCAGCATTTT
CASSIGQGGQPQHF
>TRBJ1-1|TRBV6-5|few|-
TGTGCCAGCAGTTACTCGTTCCGGGGACACTCCCCGCCGGGAGCTTTCTTT
CASSYSFRGHSPPGAFF
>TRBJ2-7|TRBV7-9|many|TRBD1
TGTGCCAGCAGCTTTGGACAGGGGCTACACGAGCAGTACTTC
CASSFGQGLHEQYF
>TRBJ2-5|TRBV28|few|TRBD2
TGTGCCAGCAGTTTAGAAGACAGGGGACTAGCGGGGGGCCTACAAGAGACCCAGTACTTC
CASSLEDRGLAGGLQETQYF
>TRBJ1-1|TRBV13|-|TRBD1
TGTGCCAGCAGCCCCATCCCCGGGACAGGGGGCACCCGAAACACTGAAGCTTTCTTT
CASSPIPGTGGTRNTEAFF
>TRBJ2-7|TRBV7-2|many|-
TGTGCCAGCAGCTTAGAACTAGGCTACGAGCAGTACTTC
CASSLELGYEQYF
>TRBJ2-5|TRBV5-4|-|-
TGTGCCAGCAGCCCCGGACAGCACCAAGAGACCCAGTACTTC
CASSPGQHQETQYF
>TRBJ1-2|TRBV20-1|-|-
TGCAGTGCTCCCGATTCTATCTATGGCTACACCTTC
CSAPDSIYGYTF
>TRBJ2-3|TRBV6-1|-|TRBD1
TGTGCCAGCAGGGTGGACAGGGGCTCGGATACGCAGTATTTT
CASRVDRGSDTQYF